A selection of T cell receptor beta chains follows, all from one sample in a study of blood T cell repertoires in COVID-19. This table comes from immunoSEQ multiplex PCR, and its TCRdb copy is limited to in-frame clones, with some not included. The sample contains just over 650,000 clones, more than 80% of which appear only once. What was sequenced was peripheral blood. The receptors originated from a woman aged 18-30 years with acute or convalescent COVID-19. CDR3s include the opening cysteine and the closing phenylalanine or tryptophan. The D gene is left open where the match is weak. Clone size is stated in some rows and not others, as once, few, many or a class when expanded.

CDR3 length,V gene,J gene,D gene,clone size,CDR3 DNA,CDR3 protein
13,TRBV7-3,TRBJ1-5,-,once,TGTGCCAGCAGCTCAACCCGGGATCAGCCCCAGCATTTT,CASSSTRDQPQHF
15,TRBV19,TRBJ2-2,-,-,TGTGCCAGTAGCCCCCTGACAGTCAACACCGGGGAGCTGTTTTTT,CASSPLTVNTGELFF
15,TRBV18,TRBJ1-1,-,-,TGTGCCAGCTCCCGCGCGACAGCTCTCGGCACTGAAGCTTTCTTT,CASSRATALGTEAFF
16,TRBV2,TRBJ1-1,-,-,TGTGCCAGCAGAGACTTACAGGGTCGTGGAGGCACTGAAGCTTTCTTT,CASRDLQGRGGTEAFF
13,TRBV24-1,TRBJ1-1,TRBD1,-,TGTGCCACCAGTGATTACAGGGGAGTTGAAGCTTTCTTT,CATSDYRGVEAFF
15,TRBV5-1,TRBJ2-6,-,-,TGCGCCAGCAGCTTAGGCGGCTCTGGGGCCAACGTCCTGACTTTC,CASSLGGSGANVLTF
11,TRBV21-1,TRBJ1-2,-,-,TGTGCCCGACGACGAGGAGAGGGCTACACCTTC,CARRRGEGYTF
14,TRBV29-1,TRBJ2-3,TRBD2,-,TGCAGCGCTCAGAGGACTAGCGGCGCAGATACGCAGTATTTT,CSAQRTSGADTQYF
16,TRBV6-6,TRBJ1-1,-,once,TGTGCCAGCACCCGGACACAGGGAAGAATGAACACTGAAGCTTTCTTT,CASTRTQGRMNTEAFF
13,TRBV25-1,TRBJ2-7,-,-,TGTGCCAGCAGTGATCAGGGGCGAATCGAGCAGTACTTC,CASSDQGRIEQYF
14,TRBV5-1,TRBJ2-7,-,-,TGCGCCAGCAGCTTAACAGGGCTGGGTGGGGAGCAGTACTTC,CASSLTGLGGEQYF
14,TRBV21-1,TRBJ2-1,-,-,TGTGCCAGCATGAGGACAGCCACCGGGAGGGAGCAGTTCTTC,CASMRTATGREQFF
14,TRBV9,TRBJ1-5,-,once,TGTGCCAGCAGCGTAGACGGGAACAATCAGCCCCAGCATTTT,CASSVDGNNQPQHF
13,TRBV2,TRBJ2-7,-,-,TGTGCCAGCATGGAGACGGAATCCTACGAGCAGTACTTC,CASMETESYEQYF
12,TRBV7-9,TRBJ2-2,-,-,TGTGCCAGCAGCCCGATCGGGGGGGAGCTGTTTTTT,CASSPIGGELFF
16,TRBV4-1,TRBJ1-2,TRBD1,once,TGCGCCAGCAGCCAAGATTCGGTGGCCAGGGGGGATGGCTACACCTTC,CASSQDSVARGDGYTF
15,TRBV9,TRBJ1-4,-,once,TGTGCCAGCAGCGTCTCAGGGTCAACTAATGAAAAACTGTTTTTT,CASSVSGSTNEKLFF
16,TRBV10-3,TRBJ2-2,-,-,TGTGCCATCAGTGACCTCAGGGACTCGAACACCGGGGAGCTGTTTTTT,CAISDLRDSNTGELFF
12,TRBV7-9,TRBJ2-1,-,-,TGTGCCAGCAGCCCAGGGGGGCAGTTCAAGTTCTTC,CASSPGGQFKFF
13,TRBV6-1,TRBJ1-2,-,-,TGTGCCAGCAGTGATAGGCAGGACTATGGCTACACCTTC,CASSDRQDYGYTF
14,TRBV30,TRBJ2-3,TRBD2,-,TGTGCCTGGAGTACTAGCGGGGGTCCGGGTACGCAGTATTTT,CAWSTSGGPGTQYF
15,TRBV28,TRBJ1-5,-,once,TGTGCCAGCAGTTTTGGACAGACTCTCAATCAGCCCCAGCATTTT,CASSFGQTLNQPQHF
13,TRBV6-4,TRBJ1-5,-,-,TGTGCCAGCAGTCAAGGAGTGGATCAGCCCCAGCATTTT,CASSQGVDQPQHF
16,TRBV7-2,TRBJ1-6,TRBD1,-,TGTGCCAGCAGCTTAGGGCCAGGGGGCTATAATTCACCCCTCCACTTT,CASSLGPGGYNSPLHF
16,TRBV6-4,TRBJ2-1,TRBD1,-,TGTGCCAGCAGTGAAACCAGGGGGATTGGTTCCAATGAGCAGTTCTTC,CASSETRGIGSNEQFF
15,TRBV25-1,TRBJ2-1,-,once,TGTGCCAGCAGTGAATCCATTGGGGGCTTCAATGAGCAGTTCTTC,CASSESIGGFNEQFF
18,TRBV10-3,TRBJ1-2,TRBD1,once,TGTGCCATCAGTGAGCCAATACTTAGACAGGGGCATAACTATGGCTACACCTTC,CAISEPILRQGHNYGYTF
16,TRBV6-2/TRBV6-3,TRBJ2-7,TRBD1,-,TGTGCCAGCAGTATAGCCCGACCGGACAGGTTCTACGAGCAGTACTTC,CASSIARPDRFYEQYF
15,TRBV28,TRBJ1-3,TRBD1,-,TGTGCCAGCAGTTTCGGGGACAGGGGCGGAAACACCATATATTTT,CASSFGDRGGNTIYF
16,TRBV6-1,TRBJ1-5,TRBD1,-,TGTGCCAGCAGTGTCACCGGGACAGGGGATAATCAGCCCCAGCATTTT,CASSVTGTGDNQPQHF
16,TRBV2,TRBJ1-3,TRBD1,-,TGTGCCAGCAGTGACAGGGACAGGGGGTTTGGAAACACCATATATTTT,CASSDRDRGFGNTIYF
14,TRBV21-1,TRBJ1-1,-,-,TGTGCCAGCAGCAAAGGGCACCCGAACACTGAAGCTTTCTTT,CASSKGHPNTEAFF
14,TRBV11-3,TRBJ1-1,-,-,TGTGCCAGCAGCCTAGCTGGGGAGGTAACTGAAGCTTTCTTT,CASSLAGEVTEAFF
12,TRBV2,TRBJ2-7,-,-,TGTGCCAGCAGGAGGAGCTCCTACGAGCAGTACTTC,CASRRSSYEQYF
17,TRBV9,TRBJ2-1,TRBD2,-,TGTGCCAGCAGCGTAGGAGCGGGGGGCCACTCCTACAATGAGCAGTTCTTC,CASSVGAGGHSYNEQFF
11,TRBV12-3/TRBV12-4,TRBJ2-1,-,-,TGTGCCAGCAGTTTATCAGGGGAGCAGTTCTTC,CASSLSGEQFF
17,TRBV7-6,TRBJ1-3,-,-,TGTGCCAGCAGCTTAGGTTCAGGTCTCAGCTCTGGAAACACCATATATTTT,CASSLGSGLSSGNTIYF
15,TRBV4-1,TRBJ1-2,-,-,TGCGCCAGCAGCCAAGCCGGAGAACGCCTCTATGGCTACACCTTC,CASSQAGERLYGYTF
13,TRBV6-4,TRBJ1-6,-,-,TGTGCCAGCAGCCCTTGGGGAGGGGAACCCCTCCACTTT,CASSPWGGEPLHF
15,TRBV6-5,TRBJ1-5,-,-,TGTGCCAGCAGCCAACCTGCAGGGGACAATCAGCCCCAGCATTTT,CASSQPAGDNQPQHF
15,TRBV27,TRBJ2-7,TRBD2,-,TGTGCCAGCAGTTGGGAGGGGCCAAGCTCCTACGAGCAGTACTTC,CASSWEGPSSYEQYF
14,TRBV7-3,TRBJ1-1,TRBD1,-,TGTGCCAGCAGCTCGACGGGACAGGGGGCGTTAGCTTTCTTT,CASSSTGQGALAFF
13,TRBV29-1,TRBJ1-1,-,-,TGCAGCGTTACGGCGGGAATGAACACTGAAGCTTTCTTT,CSVTAGMNTEAFF
19,TRBV21-1,TRBJ1-4,-,-,TGTGCCAGCAGCAAATCGTCCCGGGCAGGGGAAGCAACTAATGAAAAACTGTTTTTT,CASSKSSRAGEATNEKLFF